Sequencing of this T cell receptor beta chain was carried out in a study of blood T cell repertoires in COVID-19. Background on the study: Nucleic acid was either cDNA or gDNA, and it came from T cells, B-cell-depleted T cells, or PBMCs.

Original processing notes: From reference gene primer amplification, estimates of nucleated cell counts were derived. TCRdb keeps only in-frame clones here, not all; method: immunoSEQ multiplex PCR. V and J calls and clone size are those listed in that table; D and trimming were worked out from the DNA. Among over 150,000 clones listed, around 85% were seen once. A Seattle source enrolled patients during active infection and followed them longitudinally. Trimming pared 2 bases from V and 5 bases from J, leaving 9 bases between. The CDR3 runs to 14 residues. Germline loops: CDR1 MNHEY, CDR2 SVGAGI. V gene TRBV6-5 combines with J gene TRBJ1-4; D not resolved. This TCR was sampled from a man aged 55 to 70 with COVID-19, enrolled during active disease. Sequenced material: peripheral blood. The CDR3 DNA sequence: TGTGCCAGCAGTTACGGCCGGAGGAATGAAAAACTGTTTTTT. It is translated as CASSYGRRNEKLFF.